This passage covers 15 T cell receptor beta chains from one sample sequenced in a study of chemoradiotherapy in HPV16-positive cancers. Profiled with immunoSEQ multiplex PCR; TCRdb holds only in-frame clones, not every one. The sample shows about 10,000 clones, 86% of them seen only once. The sample here was blood, taken from a patient who underwent chemoradiotherapy. The receptors derive from a human donor with HPV-associated anogenital cancer.

V usage is TRBV12-5 and J usage is TRBJ2-3; D might be TRBD1 (5 bases). Germline V lookup: CDR1 LGHNT, CDR2 FRNRAP. Trimming removed 4 bases from V and 10 bases from J, with 9 bases in between. The CDR3 loop spans 11 amino acids. The CDR3 nucleotides read TGTGCTAGTGGTTCAGGGTTGGCGCAGTATTTT. This sequence encodes CASGSGLAQYF.

The CDR3 DNA sequence: TGTGCCAGCAGTATCGGGACAGGGGGCACAGATACGCAGTATTTT. Protein product: CASSIGTGGTDTQYF. V usage is TRBV6-1 and J usage is TRBJ2-3, with 10 bases fitting TRBD1. V lost 5 bases and J lost 1; bases outside the gene matches: 3. The germline V gene has CDR1 MNHNS and CDR2 SASEGT. This CDR3 is built from 15 residues.

The V and J genes are TRBV2 and TRBJ2-3; weak D call: TRBD2 (6 bases). Looked up from germline, CDR1 is SNHLY and CDR2 is FYNNEI. The CDR3 totals 15 residues. Trimming removed 10 bases at V and 1 base at J, with 18 bases between. The CDR3 loop reads CATPPAGGGTDTQYF. In DNA, the CDR3 is TGTGCCACCCCCCCGGCAGGCGGGGGCACAGATACGCAGTATTTT.

As to this clone: The same CDR3 arises from other DNA sequences in this sample as well. V usage is TRBV19 and J usage is TRBJ2-5, with D unclear. CDR1 and CDR2 (germline): LNHDA, SQIVND (reference sequence). The CDR3 is 11 amino acids. V was cut by 6 bases and J by 1 base, with 3 bases left in between. CDR3 amino acids: CASRGQETQYF. DNA for the CDR3: TGTGCCAGTAGGGGCCAAGAGACCCAGTACTTC.

V gene TRBV7-2 combines with J gene TRBJ1-5; D gene uncertain. The V gene lost 2 bases and the J gene lost 6 bases, with 8 bases spanning the gap. The CDR3 spans 13 residues. CDR1 and CDR2 from the germline V gene are SGHTA and FQGNSA. The CDR3: CASSLRFTQPQHF. In DNA, the CDR3 is TGTGCCAGCAGCTTAAGGTTTACTCAGCCCCAGCATTTT.

This sequence joins TRBV6-1 and TRBJ2-7; 8 bases line up with TRBD2. The V gene's germline CDR1 is MNHNS and CDR2 SASEGT. Losses at the gene ends were 1 base for V and 2 bases for J; bases not matched to a gene: 4. The CDR3 contains 15 residues. The CDR3, as DNA: TGTGCCAGCAGTGAAGGAGGACTAGCCCCCTACGAGCAGTACTTC. This translates into CASSEGGLAPYEQYF.

The chain is built from TRBV2 and TRBJ1-4; D unresolved. V lost 4 bases and J 7 bases, leaving 13 bases between the germline ends. CDR3 length: 14 residues. CDR1 is SNHLY and CDR2 is FYNNEI in the germline V gene. The CDR3 is CASSVLFPSEKLFF. The DNA for the CDR3 is TGTGCCAGCAGTGTCCTTTTTCCTAGTGAAAAACTGTTTTTT.

The chain is built from TRBV2 and TRBJ2-7, with D maybe TRBD1 (6 bases). V was cut by 5 bases and J by 2 bases, with 10 bases left in between. This CDR3 spans 13 amino acids. Per the germline V gene, CDR1 is SNHLY and CDR2 is FYNNEI. The CDR3 sequence: CASSIDRTYEQYF. CDR3 bases: TGTGCCAGCAGTATAGACAGGACCTACGAGCAGTACTTC.

This chain uses TRBV5-1 with TRBJ2-5; D is undetermined. V shed 0 bases and J shed 5 bases, with 5 bases lying between them. CDR3 length equals 12 residues. Germline CDR1 reads SGHRS; CDR2 reads YFSETQ. CDR3 protein: CASSLAGETQYF. The CDR3 bases are TGCGCCAGCAGCTTGGCCGGGGAGACCCAGTACTTC.

The rearrangement uses TRBV29-1 and TRBJ1-1; possible D gene TRBD1, 6 bases. Germline V CDR1 and CDR2: SQVTM, ANQGSEA. This CDR3 is built from 13 residues. Trimming pared 3 bases from V and 5 bases from J, leaving 13 bases between. The CDR3 DNA reads TGCAGCGTTGATGGGGGCGGGGTAACTGAAGCTTTCTTT. Translated: CSVDGGGVTEAFF.

V usage is TRBV18 and J usage is TRBJ1-5; TRBD1 agrees at 7 bases. Germline CDR1 and CDR2: KGHSH and LQKENI. The CDR3 runs to 16 residues. J gave up 4 bases and V 3 bases, and 9 bases lay outside the gene matches. In DNA form, the CDR3 reads TGTGCCAGCTCACCCCCAATCGGGACAGTTAATCAGCCCCAGCATTTT. Protein: CASSPPIGTVNQPQHF. The variable domain in full, with the rest retrieved from reference TRBV18 and TRBJ1-5, is NAGVMQNPRHLVRRRGQEARLRCSPMKGHSHVYWYRQLPEEGLKFMVYLQKENIIDESGMPKERFSAEFPKEGPSILRIQQVVRGDSAAYFCASSPPIGTVNQPQHFGDGTRLSIL.

A single count supports this clone. The genes are TRBV7-7 and TRBJ1-1; D not certain. CDR3 length: 15 residues. Per germline, CDR1 SSHAT and CDR2 FNYEAQ (reference sequence). Trimming removed 8 bases from V and 0 bases from J, with 16 bases in between. The CDR3 sequence is CASGQYGKMNTEAFF. The CDR3 DNA reads TGTGCCAGCGGCCAGTATGGCAAAATGAACACTGAAGCTTTCTTT.

The chain carries TRBV7-8 and TRBJ1-3; D uncertain. The germline V and J ends were trimmed by 5 bases and 0 bases, with 11 bases remaining between them. The CDR3 totals 15 residues. The V gene's germline CDR1 is SGHVS and CDR2 FQNEAQ. CDR3 loop: CASSPERLSGNTIYF. The CDR3 region has the DNA TGTGCCAGCAGCCCAGAGCGCCTCTCTGGAAACACCATATATTTT.

The rearrangement links TRBV19 to TRBJ1-5, with D possibly TRBD1 on 5 matching bases. CDR1 and CDR2 from the germline V gene are LNHDA and SQIVND (reference sequence). V shed 3 bases and J shed 0 bases, with 9 bases lying between them. This CDR3 has 15 residues. The CDR3 DNA is TGTGCCAGTAGTATGTGGGGGGGTAGCAATCAGCCCCAGCATTTT. It codes for CASSMWGGSNQPQHF.

This clone appeared once. The CDR3 coding sequence is TGTGCCAGCAGTGTTAAACCGGGAAACACCGGGGAGCTGTTTTTT. It translates to CASSVKPGNTGELFF. This chain joins TRBV2 and TRBJ2-2, with D perhaps matching TRBD2 (5 bases). Germline V CDR1 and CDR2: SNHLY, FYNNEI. This CDR3 has 15 amino acids. With 4 bases removed from V and 2 bases from J, the gap between germline ends came to 11 bases.